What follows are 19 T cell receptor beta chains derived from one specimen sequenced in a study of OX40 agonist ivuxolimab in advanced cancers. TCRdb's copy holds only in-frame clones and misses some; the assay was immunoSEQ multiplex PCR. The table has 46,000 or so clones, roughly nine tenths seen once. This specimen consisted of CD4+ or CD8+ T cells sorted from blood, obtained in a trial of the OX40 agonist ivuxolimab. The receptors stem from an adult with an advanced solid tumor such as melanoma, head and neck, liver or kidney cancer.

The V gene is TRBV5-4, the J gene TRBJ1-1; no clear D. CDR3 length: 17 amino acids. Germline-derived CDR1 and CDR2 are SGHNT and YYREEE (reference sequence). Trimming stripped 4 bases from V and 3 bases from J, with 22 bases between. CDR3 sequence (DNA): TGTGCCAGCAGCGCAAACGAAAAAGGGAGGGTCGACACTGAAGCTTTCTTT. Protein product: CASSANEKGRVDTEAFF.

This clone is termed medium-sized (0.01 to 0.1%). This CDR3 is CASSAFSGGPNNEQFF. The CDR3 DNA is TGTGCCAGCAGTGCCTTTAGCGGTGGTCCAAACAATGAGCAGTTCTTC. The J gene is TRBJ2-1, the V gene TRBV2; D may be TRBD2 (6 bases). Germline CDR1 and CDR2: SNHLY and FYNNEI. This CDR3 has 16 amino acids. Trimming shortened V by 4 bases and J by 5 bases, and 18 bases separated the two germline ends.

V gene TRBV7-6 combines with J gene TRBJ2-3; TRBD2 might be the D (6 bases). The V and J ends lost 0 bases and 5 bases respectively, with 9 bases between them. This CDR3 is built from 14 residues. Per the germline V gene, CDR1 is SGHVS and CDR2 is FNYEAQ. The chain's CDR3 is CASSLAGAGDTQYF. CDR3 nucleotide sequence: TGTGCCAGCAGCTTAGCCGGAGCGGGAGATACGCAGTATTTT.

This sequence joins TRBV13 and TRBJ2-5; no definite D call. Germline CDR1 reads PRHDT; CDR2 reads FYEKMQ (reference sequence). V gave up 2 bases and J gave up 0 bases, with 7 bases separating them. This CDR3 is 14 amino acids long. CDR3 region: CASSLKADQETQYF. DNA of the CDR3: TGTGCCAGCAGCTTAAAGGCAGACCAAGAGACCCAGTACTTC.

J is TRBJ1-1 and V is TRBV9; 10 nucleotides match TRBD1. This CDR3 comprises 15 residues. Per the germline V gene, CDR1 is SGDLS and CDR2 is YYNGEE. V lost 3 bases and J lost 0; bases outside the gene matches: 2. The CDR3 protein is CASSGDRGMNTEAFF. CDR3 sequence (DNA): TGTGCCAGCAGCGGGGACAGGGGAATGAACACTGAAGCTTTCTTT.

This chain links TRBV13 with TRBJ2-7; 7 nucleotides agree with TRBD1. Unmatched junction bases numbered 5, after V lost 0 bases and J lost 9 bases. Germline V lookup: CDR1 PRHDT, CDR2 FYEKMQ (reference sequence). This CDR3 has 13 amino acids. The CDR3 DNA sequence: TGTGCCAGCAGCTTAGGGACAGGGACGGTGCAGTACTTC. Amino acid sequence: CASSLGTGTVQYF.

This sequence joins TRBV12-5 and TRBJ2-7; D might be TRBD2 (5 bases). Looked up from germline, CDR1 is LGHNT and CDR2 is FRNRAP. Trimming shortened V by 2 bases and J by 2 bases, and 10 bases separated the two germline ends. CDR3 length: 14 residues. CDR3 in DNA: TGTGCTAGTGGTTTGCCTGGGGAGCCCTACGAGCAGTACTTC. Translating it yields CASGLPGEPYEQYF.

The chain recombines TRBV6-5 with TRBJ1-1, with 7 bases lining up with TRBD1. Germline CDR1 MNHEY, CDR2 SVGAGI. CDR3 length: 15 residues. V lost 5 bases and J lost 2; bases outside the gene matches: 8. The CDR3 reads CASSPLGTANTEAFF. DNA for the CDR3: TGTGCCAGCAGTCCCCTTGGGACAGCAAACACTGAAGCTTTCTTT.

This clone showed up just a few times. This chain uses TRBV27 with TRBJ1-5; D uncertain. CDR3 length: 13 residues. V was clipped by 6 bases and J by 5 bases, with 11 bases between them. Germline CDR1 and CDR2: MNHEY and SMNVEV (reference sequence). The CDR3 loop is CASSLTGHQPQHF. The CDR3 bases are TGTGCCAGCAGCTTGACCGGGCATCAGCCCCAGCATTTT.

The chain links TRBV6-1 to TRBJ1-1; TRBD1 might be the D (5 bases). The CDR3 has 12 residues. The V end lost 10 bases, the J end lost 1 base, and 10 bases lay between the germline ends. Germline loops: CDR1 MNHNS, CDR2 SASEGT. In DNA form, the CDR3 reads TGTGCCACAAAACAGGCGAACACTGAAGCTTTCTTT. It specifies CATKQANTEAFF.

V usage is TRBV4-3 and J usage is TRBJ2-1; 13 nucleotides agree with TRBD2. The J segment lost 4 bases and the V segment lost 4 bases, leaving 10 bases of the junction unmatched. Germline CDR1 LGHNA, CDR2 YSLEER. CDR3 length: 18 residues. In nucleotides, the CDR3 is TGCGCCAGCAGCCTCCTAGGGCTGACTAGCGGGGGGTACAATGAGCAGTTCTTC. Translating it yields CASSLLGLTSGGYNEQFF.

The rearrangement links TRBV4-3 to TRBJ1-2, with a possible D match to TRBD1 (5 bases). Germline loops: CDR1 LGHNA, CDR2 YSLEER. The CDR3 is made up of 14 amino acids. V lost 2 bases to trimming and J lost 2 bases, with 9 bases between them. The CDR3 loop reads CASSQSTGNYGYTF. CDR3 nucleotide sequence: TGCGCCAGCAGCCAAAGTACAGGAAACTATGGCTACACCTTC.

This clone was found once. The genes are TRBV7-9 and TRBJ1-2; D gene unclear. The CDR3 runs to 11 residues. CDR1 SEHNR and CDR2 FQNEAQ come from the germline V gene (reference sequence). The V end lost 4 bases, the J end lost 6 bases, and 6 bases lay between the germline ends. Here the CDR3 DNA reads TGTGCCAGCAGCTCGACGGATGGCTACACCTTC. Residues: CASSSTDGYTF.

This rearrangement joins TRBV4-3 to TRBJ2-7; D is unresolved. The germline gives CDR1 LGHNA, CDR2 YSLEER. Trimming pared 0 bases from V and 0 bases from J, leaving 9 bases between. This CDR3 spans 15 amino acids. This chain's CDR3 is CASSQDSGSSYEQYF. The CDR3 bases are TGCGCCAGCAGCCAAGATTCGGGCAGCTCCTACGAGCAGTACTTC.

CDR3 bases: TGTGCCAGCAGCGTAGAAACAGGGGGAGAGACCCAGTACTTC. This sequence encodes CASSVETGGETQYF. The V gene is TRBV9, the J gene TRBJ2-5, with TRBD1 matching over 8 bases. Trimming took 0 bases from V and 4 from J; bases not matched to a gene: 2. In germline, CDR1 is SGDLS, CDR2 YYNGEE. The CDR3 covers 14 residues.

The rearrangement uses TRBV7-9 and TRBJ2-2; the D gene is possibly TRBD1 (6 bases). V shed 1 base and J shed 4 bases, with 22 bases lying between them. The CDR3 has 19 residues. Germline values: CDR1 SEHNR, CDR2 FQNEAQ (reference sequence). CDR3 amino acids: CASSLVAGVTGKGTGELFF. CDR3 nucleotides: TGTGCCAGCAGCTTAGTGGCTGGGGTAACAGGGAAGGGCACCGGGGAGCTGTTTTTT.

CDR3 bases: TGTGCCAGCAGCTTAGGTCCCGGGACAGGGGGTCAGCCCCAGCATTTT. As protein: CASSLGPGTGGQPQHF. The rearrangement links TRBV7-2 to TRBJ1-5, with TRBD1 matching over 11 bases. Germline V gene sequence: CDR1 SGHTA, CDR2 FQGNSA. The CDR3 sequence is 16 residues long. Trimming at V came to 1 base and at J to 6 bases, leaving 5 bases not matched to a gene.

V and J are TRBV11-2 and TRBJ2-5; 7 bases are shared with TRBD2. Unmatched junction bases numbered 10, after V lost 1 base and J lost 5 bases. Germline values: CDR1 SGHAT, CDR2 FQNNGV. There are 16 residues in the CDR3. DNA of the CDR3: TGTGCCAGCAGCTTAGGGGGGGGATGGGGCGCGGAGACCCAGTACTTC. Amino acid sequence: CASSLGGGWGAETQYF. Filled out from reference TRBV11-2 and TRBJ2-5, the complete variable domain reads EAGVAQSPRYKIIEKRQSVAFWCNPISGHATLYWYQQILGQGPKLLIQFQNNGVVDDSQLPKDRFSAERLKGVDSTLKIQPAKLEDSAVYLCASSLGGGWGAETQYFGPGTRLLVL.

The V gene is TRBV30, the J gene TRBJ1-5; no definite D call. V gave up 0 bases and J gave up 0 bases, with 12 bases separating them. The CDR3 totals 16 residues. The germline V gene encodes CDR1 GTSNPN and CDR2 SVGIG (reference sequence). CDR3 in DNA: TGTGCCTGGAGTGTAGCCGGGCCCTATAGCAATCAGCCCCAGCATTTT. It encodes CAWSVAGPYSNQPQHF.